This TCR beta chain was recorded in a study of blood T cell repertoires in COVID-19. Study-level background: Nucleic acid was either cDNA or gDNA, and it came from T cells, B-cell-depleted T cells, or PBMCs.

Germline V gene sequence: CDR1 MRHNA, CDR2 SNTAGT. The ends lost 4 bases at V and 7 bases at J; junction bases unmatched: 18. CDR3 length: 18 amino acids. Using immunoSEQ multiplex PCR, the repertoire was profiled, and TCRdb retains in-frame clones only, with some absent. The sample records 250,000 to 300,000 clones, approximately 90% being singletons. The sequenced sample was peripheral blood. This sequence was found in a woman in her twenties or thirties with COVID-19, enrolled during active disease. V and J are TRBV6-4 and TRBJ2-7; the match to TRBD2 covers 11 bases. CDR3 DNA: TGTGCCAGCAGTGTTTCTAACAGACTAGCGGGATTGGCGAGGGAGCAGTACTTC. The encoded protein is CASSVSNRLAGLAREQYF.